This T cell receptor beta chain was sequenced in a study of shared clonotypes between healthy human individuals. Study-level results: Generally, naive subsets (rather than memory subsets) showed larger estimated richness. Investigators expected sequencing depth to affect clonotype sharing among donors.

The donors, all of them Caucasian adults, lived in Nashville, Tennessee. Generated by immunoSEQ multiplex PCR, the TCRdb table keeps only in-frame clones and is missing some. This table has 1 million to 1.3 million clones, 78% appearing once. This clone was seen a single time. Its antigen is undetermined. Trimming removed 5 bases at V and 4 bases at J, with 17 bases between. Germline CDR1 is MDHEN and CDR2 is SYDVKM. This CDR3 contains 15 residues. The chain joins TRBV28 to TRBJ1-2; weak D call: TRBD1 (5 bases). Sample: memory CD4+ T cells from PBMCs. Subset noted: CD45RA-negative fraction. This sequence originates from a man between 18 and 29 years old in good health. Some clones in this sample may be carry-over from other donors' samples. Here the CDR3 DNA reads TGTGCCAGCAGTCCCCGGGGGAAGGCAGGCTATGGCTACACCTTC. The encoded protein is CASSPRGKAGYGYTF.